The 18 T cell receptor beta chains presented below share a single source sample, sequenced in a study of identical twins. MiXCR, run by TCRdb on the 5' RACE reads, gives a single entry per CDR3 protein. The data hold approximately 670,000 distinct CDR3 sequences, with 5.5% to 7.5% observed a single time. Sequencing used naive T cells sorted from blood. These receptors originate from a man between 18 and 35 years old in good health.

This clonotype occurred a few times. The chain joins TRBV11-2 to TRBJ2-5; 9 nucleotides match TRBD1. V shed 5 bases and J 2 bases; nucleotides not matched to a gene: 9. The germline V gene has CDR1 SGHAT and CDR2 FQNNGV. The length of the CDR3 is 16 residues. In nucleotides, the CDR3 is TGTGCCAGCAGCACCTTGGGACAGGGCCGTCAAGAGACCCAGTACTTC. Amino acids: CASSTLGQGRQETQYF.

This clonotype was observed many times. The rearrangement joins TRBV10-3 to TRBJ2-1, with a weak D call TRBD2 (6 bases). The CDR3 totals 16 residues. Germline V gives CDR1 ENHRY, CDR2 SYGVKD. V dropped 4 bases and J dropped 0 bases, with 13 bases sitting between them. DNA of the CDR3: TGTGCCATCAGTGGTGAGGCGGGACGCTCCTACAATGAGCAGTTCTTC. Its protein product is CAISGEAGRSYNEQFF.

V is TRBV24-1 and J is TRBJ2-5, with 8 bases identical to TRBD1. With 1 base clipped from V and 1 base from J, the junction kept 19 bases outside the gene matches. Looked up from germline, CDR1 is KGHDR and CDR2 is SFDVKD. The length of the CDR3 is 21 residues. CDR3 in amino acids: CATSDFGPHRDRRILQETQYF. CDR3 DNA: TGTGCCACCAGTGATTTTGGGCCACACCGGGACAGGCGGATTCTCCAAGAGACCCAGTACTTC.

The chain links TRBV2 to TRBJ2-1; the D gene is possibly TRBD1 (6 bases). Looked up from germline, CDR1 is SNHLY and CDR2 is FYNNEI. Trimming stripped 6 bases from V and 4 bases from J, with 16 bases between. The CDR3 length is 15 residues. The CDR3 nucleotides read TGTGCCAGCAGATTGTCGGCAGGGGAATACAATGAGCAGTTCTTC. Protein: CASRLSAGEYNEQFF.

This clonotype was observed a few times. This rearrangement joins TRBV29-1 to TRBJ2-1, with 8 bases identical to TRBD2. V trimming: 4 bases; J trimming: 0 bases; junction bases outside the gene matches: 11. From germline, CDR1 is SQVTM and CDR2 ANQGSEA. This CDR3 region has 17 residues. The CDR3, as DNA: TGCAGCGTTGTAACGGATGGACTAGCCGCCTCCTACAATGAGCAGTTCTTC. It codes for CSVVTDGLAASYNEQFF.

This clonotype was picked up a small number of times. CDR3 sequence: CASSDEAGRDTDTQYF. In DNA form, the CDR3 reads TGTGCCAGCAGTGACGAGGCAGGAAGGGACACAGATACGCAGTATTTT. This sequence joins TRBV2 and TRBJ2-3, with unresolved D. The CDR3 extends over 16 amino acids. CDR1 and CDR2 from the germline V gene are SNHLY and FYNNEI. Trimming removed 3 bases at V and 2 bases at J, with 15 bases between.

This clonotype was seen at least ten times. The chain joins TRBV5-1 to TRBJ2-1; 7 bases match TRBD2. The junction had 10 bases not matched to a gene; V was cut back by 0 bases and J by 7 bases. Germline V gene lookup returns CDR1 SGHRS and CDR2 YFSETQ. CDR3 length equals 16 residues. The CDR3 DNA follows: TGCGCCAGCAGCTTGGTCGCGGGAGAGGCTTGGAATGAGCAGTTCTTC. It is translated as CASSLVAGEAWNEQFF.

In this sample, this clonotype turned up a few times. The V call is TRBV20-1, the J call TRBJ2-2; D tentatively fits TRBD1 or TRBD2 (6 bases each). Germline CDR1 and CDR2: DFQATT and SNEGSKA (reference sequence). With 8 bases removed from V and 4 bases from J, the gap between germline ends came to 17 bases. CDR3 size: 14 residues. CDR3 protein: CSFQGRSGTGELFF. CDR3 coding DNA: TGCAGTTTCCAGGGGAGGTCGGGCACCGGGGAGCTGTTTTTT.

This clonotype came up many times. The chain joins TRBV28 to TRBJ2-7; D is uncertain. The CDR3 loop spans 11 amino acids. V shed 10 bases and J shed 1 base, with 8 bases lying between them. Germline CDR1 reads MDHEN; CDR2 reads SYDVKM. CDR3 nucleotides: TGTGCCACCCATTCTTCCTACGAGCAGTACTTC. Amino acid sequence: CATHSSYEQYF. Full variable domain (missing parts from reference TRBV28 and TRBJ2-7): DVKVTQSSRYLVKRTGEKVFLECVQDMDHENMFWYRQDPGLGLRLIYFSYDVKMKEKGDIPEGYSVSREKKERFSLILESASTNQTSMYLCATHSSYEQYFGPGTRLTVT.

This clonotype turned up a few times. This chain links TRBV7-9 with TRBJ2-7, with TRBD1 as a possible D gene (6 bases). The germline CDR1 and CDR2 sequences are SEHNR and FQNEAQ (reference sequence). The CDR3 is made up of 14 amino acids. Trimming cost V 5 bases and J 6 bases, with 17 bases left between them. The CDR3 region is CASSAKIPGAEQYV. The DNA of the CDR3 is TGTGCCAGCAGCGCCAAAATTCCAGGGGCCGAGCAGTACGTC.

Regarding this clonotype: Compared with germline, one end of the junction differs, possibly owing to a read error. The chain is built from TRBV27 and TRBJ2-1, with 9 bases identical to TRBD2. The germline V gene has CDR1 MNHEY and CDR2 SMNVEV (reference sequence). CDR3 size: 16 residues. The DNA of the CDR3 is TGTGCCAGCAGTTTCTCGCCGGGACTAGCATTGTGGGAGCCGTTCTTC. It encodes CASSFSPGLALWEPFF.

This clonotype was counted many times. The rearrangement joins TRBV5-1 to TRBJ2-5, with unresolved D. Germline assignment: CDR1 SGHRS and CDR2 YFSETQ. The CDR3 is made up of 14 amino acids. The V end was cut by 1 base, the J end by 3 bases, with 10 bases between. In nucleotides, the CDR3 is TGCGCCAGCAGCTTGTACGGCAGTAAAGAGACCCAGTACTTC. It yields the protein CASSLYGSKETQYF.

V usage is TRBV7-2 and J usage is TRBJ2-1; D perhaps matches TRBD2 (6 bases). This CDR3 is 12 amino acids long. With 0 bases removed from V and 12 bases from J, the gap between germline ends came to 9 bases. Germline loops: CDR1 SGHTA, CDR2 FQGNSA. In nucleotides, the CDR3 is TGTGCCAGCAGCTTAGCGATGGGGGGGCAGTTCTTC. Its protein is CASSLAMGGQFF.

This clonotype was seen only a few times. This chain connects TRBV7-9 to TRBJ2-2; TRBD2 matches 7 bases. The CDR3 runs 16 residues. V dropped 5 bases and J dropped 4; count of bases not matched to a gene: 10. CDR1 and CDR2 (germline): SEHNR, FQNEAQ (reference sequence). The CDR3 sequence is CASSRLGRPSTGELFF. CDR3 sequence (DNA): TGTGCCAGCAGCCGACTCGGGAGGCCCTCCACCGGGGAGCTGTTTTTT.

The chain joins TRBV7-9 to TRBJ1-2; D gene uncertain. This CDR3 contains 13 residues. V lost 2 bases and J lost 6, with 10 bases in between. Germline assignment: CDR1 SEHNR and CDR2 FQNEAQ (reference sequence). The CDR3: CASSLTQQHGYTF. The CDR3 nucleotides are TGTGCCAGCAGCTTAACCCAACAGCATGGCTACACCTTC.

This clonotype was detected ten times or more. V gene TRBV12-3 or TRBV12-4 combines with J gene TRBJ1-4; D may be TRBD1 (5 bases). CDR3 length: 14 amino acids. The V and J ends lost 7 bases and 4 bases respectively, with 13 bases between them. The CDR3 region has the DNA TGTGCCAGCACAACAGGCCGACTTAATGAAAAACTGTTTTTT. As protein: CASTTGRLNEKLFF.

This clonotype has just a few counts. This rearrangement joins TRBV20-1 to TRBJ2-1; 13 bases are a match to TRBD2. CDR1 and CDR2 (germline): DFQATT, SNEGSKA (reference sequence). V lost 6 bases and J lost 6; bases outside the gene matches: 5. This CDR3 comprises 14 residues. CDR3: CSALGLAGSNEQFF. CDR3 coding DNA: TGCAGTGCCCTGGGACTAGCGGGATCCAATGAGCAGTTCTTC.

The chain carries TRBV28 and TRBJ1-5, with 11 positions matching TRBD1. J was trimmed by 4 bases and V by 2 bases; bases with no gene match: 7. Germline V gene sequence: CDR1 MDHEN, CDR2 SYDVKM. CDR3 length: 17 residues. CDR3 residues: CASSLAWTGGPNQPQHF. Written as DNA, the CDR3 is TGTGCCAGCAGTTTAGCCTGGACAGGGGGCCCTAATCAGCCCCAGCATTTT.